This TCR beta chain emerged from a study of glioma-infiltrating T cells after dendritic cell vaccination. Looking at the study overall: Patients received three intradermal dendritic cell vaccine injections at biweekly intervals.

Documented time point: after dendritic cell vaccination, including at tumor progression/relapse. PBMC sampling occurred before vaccination, two weeks after the third dose, and at progression. TCRB CDR3 was amplified from 2 ug genomic DNA or less. Assay used: immunoSEQ multiplex PCR; TCRdb lists only in-frame clones, some missing. This sample carries around 10,000 clones, approximately 80% of them seen once, and the ten largest clones take 35% to 50%. V was cut by 3 bases and J by 1 base, with 18 bases left in between. Germline V gene lookup returns CDR1 LNHDA and CDR2 SQIVND (reference sequence). The CDR3 is 17 amino acids.

The rearrangement joins TRBV19 to TRBJ1-2, with D hard to call. Sequencing was performed on blood, taken after dendritic cell vaccination. The TCR comes from a human donor with glioblastoma. The CDR3 protein is CASSIGPEIHRNYGYTF. CDR3 DNA: TGTGCCAGTAGTATTGGGCCAGAGATTCACCGTAACTATGGCTACACCTTC.